The present T cell receptor (beta chain) was sequenced within a study of blood T cell repertoires in COVID-19. The overall study: Researchers got acute and convalescent COVID-19 samples from the United States, Italy and Spain. T cells, B-cell-depleted T cells, or PBMCs supplied cDNA or gDNA.

How the authors handled the data: Reference gene primers were amplified, and this amplification served to estimate nucleated cell counts. Profiling relied on immunoSEQ multiplex PCR, and the TCRdb table lists in-frame clones only, not all of them. D and trimming come from the DNA, and the V and J calls and clone size come from that table. The data contain 35,000 or so clones, approximately 81% of them seen just once; the ten biggest clones take up 25% to 30%. CDR3 size: 16 residues. Germline trimming cut 0 bases from V and 6 bases from J; bases unmatched to any gene: 6. Germline assignment: CDR1 SGHDT and CDR2 YYEEEE.

The TCR sequence derives from a man aged 80 or over with active or convalescent COVID-19. Sequencing was performed on peripheral blood. This rearrangement joins TRBV5-6 to TRBJ2-7, with 13 bases aligning to TRBD2. The CDR3 DNA reads as TGTGCCAGCAGCTTGGTACTAGCGGGGGGGCCGGGCGAGCAGTACTTC. Protein: CASSLVLAGGPGEQYF.